This entry is about one TCR beta chain. These data belong to a study of blood T cell repertoires in COVID-19. At the level of the study: Sites across the United States, Italy and Spain contributed samples from acute and convalescent COVID-19.

Per the original data handling: Scientists estimated how many nucleated cells there were by amplifying reference gene primers. Generated by immunoSEQ multiplex PCR, the TCRdb table keeps only in-frame clones and is missing some. V and J calls plus clone size are reproduced from that table; the DNA served to infer D and trimming. The table shows 200,000 to 300,000 clones, with around 82% occurring only once. The CDR3 spans 15 residues. Germline values: CDR1 LGHDT, CDR2 YNNKEL (reference sequence). J was trimmed by 10 bases and V by 3 bases; bases with no gene match: 12. The TCR sequence derives from a human donor in a cohort sampled during active COVID-19. Sequenced input: peripheral blood. The rearrangement links TRBV3-1 (or the pseudogene TRBV3-2) to TRBJ2-1; TRBD2 aligns across 7 bases. For the CDR3, the DNA is TGTGCCAGCAGCCAGGGCGGGAGCGGTAAACGAGAGCAGTTCTTC. Translation gives CASSQGGSGKREQFF.